A single sample gave rise to the 11 T cell receptor beta chains below, sequenced in a study of Tregs in tolerant kidney transplant recipients. Assay: immunoSEQ multiplex PCR; the TCRdb copy retains only in-frame clones and omits some. The sample has roughly 53,000 clones. The starting material was CD4+ T cells from blood, obtained before the transplant. The receptors here all came from a human donor who received a combined kidney and bone marrow transplant.

Points on this clone: Coverage ceases 3 residues before the CDR3 finishes, and the germline J gene fills in the end. The chain links TRBV7-2 to TRBJ1-2; 7 bases map to TRBD1. CDR1 is SGHTA and CDR2 is FQGNSA in the germline V gene. Germline trimming cut 1 base from V and 4 bases from J; bases unmatched to any gene: 3. The CDR3 is made up of 14 amino acids. The CDR3 bases that were read are TGTGCCAGCAGCTTAGGACAGGGTGGCTATGGC. Encoded protein: CASSLGQGGYG. The full CDR3 protein reads CASSLGQGGYGYTF.

With respect to this clone: The CDR3 end falls 3 residues outside the read, so it is completed with the germline J gene. V usage is TRBV5-1 and J usage is TRBJ1-1, with D unresolved. The CDR3 sequence is 17 residues long. Germline V gene sequence: CDR1 SGHRS, CDR2 YFSETQ. Trimming stripped 0 bases from V and 0 bases from J, with 15 bases between. CDR3 DNA, as far as it was read: TGCGCCAGCAGCTTGGCCGGAGAGGGCAGAATGAACACTGAA. Amino acid sequence: CASSLAGEGRMNTE. Given in full, the CDR3 is CASSLAGEGRMNTEAFF. The whole variable domain, remainder taken from reference TRBV5-1 and TRBJ1-1, is KAGVTQTPRYLIKTRGQQVTLSCSPISGHRSVSWYQQTPGQGLQFLFEYFSETQRNKGNFPGRFSGRQFSNSRSEMNVSTLELGDSALYLCASSLAGEGRMNTEAFFGQGTRLTVV.

Turning to this clone: The read ends 3 residues shy of where the CDR3 ends; the end is completed using the germline J gene. The rearrangement links TRBV7-6 to TRBJ1-2; tentative D call: TRBD1 (6 bases). Germline-derived CDR1 and CDR2 are SGHVS and FNYEAQ. With 5 bases removed from V and 4 bases from J, the gap between germline ends came to 17 bases. The CDR3 runs to 15 residues. The CDR3 bases that were read are TGTGCCAGCAGCCCAGGGCTCCGAGGGGGCTATGGC. Amino acid sequence: CASSPGLRGGYG. The CDR3, in full, reads CASSPGLRGGYGYTF. The full variable domain, its missing parts supplied by reference TRBV7-6 and TRBJ1-2, is GAGVSQSPRYKVTKRGQDVALRCDPISGHVSLYWYRQALGQGPEFLTYFNYEAQQDKSGLPNDRFSAERPEGSISTLTIQRTEQRDSAMYRCASSPGLRGGYGYTFGSGTRLTVV.

As concerns this clone: The read halts 3 residues ahead of the CDR3 end, with the missing end drawn from the germline J gene. The genes are TRBV14 and TRBJ2-3; D remains ambiguous. Germline CDR1 SGHDN, CDR2 FVKESK. The CDR3 sequence is 18 residues long. V lost 1 base to trimming and J lost 1 base, with 18 bases between them. CDR3 loop: CASSQAFNGGWGTDTQYF. The CDR3 DNA, read in part, is TGTGCCAGCAGCCAAGCTTTTAACGGCGGTTGGGGCACAGATACG.

As concerns this clone: The read halts 3 residues ahead of the CDR3 end, with the missing end drawn from the germline J gene. The chain links TRBV18 to TRBJ2-3; 13 positions match TRBD2. The length of the CDR3 is 14 residues. Per the germline V gene, CDR1 is KGHSH and CDR2 is LQKENI. The part of the CDR3 DNA that was read is TGTGCCAGCTCACCGGGACTAGCGGGGTATGCG. It yields the protein CASSPGLAGYA. The CDR3 in its entirety is CASSPGLAGYAQYF.

On this clone itself: The read is 3 residues too short to cover the CDR3 end, so that end is filled in from the germline J gene. The chain joins TRBV18 to TRBJ2-3; 8 bases line up with TRBD1. This CDR3 has 16 amino acids. CDR1 and CDR2 from the germline V gene are KGHSH and LQKENI. V trimming: 3 bases; J trimming: 4 bases; junction bases outside the gene matches: 9. CDR3 DNA, as far as it was read: TGTGCCAGCTCACCCCCGACAGGGGAAAGGGCAGATACG. Its protein is CASSPPTGERADT. The whole CDR3 is CASSPPTGERADTQYF.

As concerns this clone: Read data end 3 residues before the CDR3 end; the end is taken from the germline J gene. This sequence joins TRBV20-1 and TRBJ2-3, with 8 bases that match TRBD1. The CDR3 covers 14 residues. With 6 bases clipped from V and 2 bases from J, the junction kept 7 bases outside the gene matches. In germline, CDR1 is DFQATT, CDR2 SNEGSKA (reference sequence). CDR3 in amino acids: CSATDRDVTDTQYF. The DNA read from the CDR3 is TGCAGTGCCACGGACAGGGACGTCACAGATACG.

About this clone: The CDR3 is cut off 3 residues early in the read; its end comes from the germline J gene. This rearrangement joins TRBV6-2 or TRBV6-3 to TRBJ2-5; TRBD2 aligns across 10 bases. The CDR3 runs 14 residues. The germline V gene has CDR1 MNHEY and CDR2 SVGEGT. J lost 5 bases, V lost 6 bases, and 6 bases had no gene match. This CDR3 reads CASRKREGRETQYF. CDR3 bases read: TGTGCCAGCAGAAAGCGGGAGGGCCGGGAGACC.

As concerns this clone: The CDR3 goes on 3 residues after the read ends, and that part is filled in from the germline J gene. This chain joins TRBV5-5 and TRBJ2-7; D may be TRBD1 (6 bases). Germline loops: CDR1 SGHKS, CDR2 YYEKEE (reference sequence). Trimming left V 0 bases short and J 3 bases short, with 13 bases between. The CDR3 is 15 amino acids. CDR3 residues: CASSLGQADLYEQYF. The DNA read from the CDR3 is TGTGCCAGCAGCTTGGGACAGGCGGACCTCTACGAG.

CDR3 loop: CSARFLAGAREGQETQYF. The CDR3 bases that were read are TGCAGTGCTAGGTTTCTAGCGGGGGCCAGAGAGGGGCAAGAGACC. This chain connects TRBV20-1 to TRBJ2-5; 10 bases line up with TRBD2. The CDR3 end lies 3 residues beyond the end of the read and is filled in from the germline J gene. This CDR3 has 18 residues. Germline V lookup: CDR1 DFQATT, CDR2 SNEGSKA (reference sequence). Trimming cost V 3 bases and J 2 bases; bases outside gene matches: 15.

A word on this clone: With the read ending 3 residues before the CDR3 end, the germline J gene is used to fill in that end. The V and J genes are TRBV28 and TRBJ2-7, with 8 bases fitting TRBD1. This CDR3 region has 14 residues. V lost 8 bases, J lost 4 bases, and 10 bases stayed unmatched. Germline-derived CDR1 and CDR2 are MDHEN and SYDVKM. The CDR3 DNA, read in part, is TGTGCCAGCTCCGGGCCAGGGGGCGGGTACGAG. Residues: CASSGPGGGYE. The entire CDR3 protein reads CASSGPGGGYEQYF. The whole variable domain, filled in from reference TRBV28 and TRBJ2-7, reads DVKVTQSSRYLVKRTGEKVFLECVQDMDHENMFWYRQDPGLGLRLIYFSYDVKMKEKGDIPEGYSVSREKKERFSLILESASTNQTSMYLCASSGPGGGYEQYFGPGTRLTVT.